This note documents a single T cell receptor beta chain sequence. This entry comes from a study of blood T cell repertoires in COVID-19. Donors in Cohort 3 who had recovered were those with two negative PCRs, healthcare professional clearance, or resolution of their symptoms. In the authors' methods: Estimation of nucleated cell counts relied on the amplification of reference gene primers. Generated by immunoSEQ multiplex PCR, the TCRdb table keeps only in-frame clones and is missing some. That table furnishes V, J and clone size, whereas the DNA furnished D and trimming. The sample includes around 300,000 clones, roughly nine tenths of them seen just once. This CDR3 spans 12 amino acids. Trimming removed 6 bases at V and 5 bases at J, with 11 bases between. Germline CDR1 and CDR2: MNHNY and SVGAGI (reference sequence).

This TCR derives from a woman in her 40s who had recovered from COVID-19. Input material: PBMCs or T cells enriched from blood (not recorded which). The chain combines TRBV6-6 with TRBJ2-7, with no clear D. Here the CDR3 reads CASSSSRDEQYF. As DNA, the CDR3 is TGTGCCAGCAGCTCTTCTCGGGACGAGCAGTACTTC.